This T cell receptor beta chain is from a study of control samples from healthy donors and cancer patients. Germline values: CDR1 MNHEY, CDR2 SVGAGI. There are 14 residues in the CDR3. With V trimmed by 2 bases and J by 6 bases, 5 bases remained unmatched. This table comes from immunoSEQ multiplex PCR, and its TCRdb copy is limited to in-frame clones, with some not included. The sample has tens of thousands of clones, 88% seen once. Sequenced: PBMCs. The rearrangement joins TRBV6-5 to TRBJ1-2, with TRBD1 matching 8 bases. This receptor was identified in a man aged 45 to 65 with head and neck cancer. The CDR3 reads CASSYRQGNNGYTF. The DNA for the CDR3 is TGTGCCAGCAGTTACCGACAGGGGAACAATGGCTACACCTTC.